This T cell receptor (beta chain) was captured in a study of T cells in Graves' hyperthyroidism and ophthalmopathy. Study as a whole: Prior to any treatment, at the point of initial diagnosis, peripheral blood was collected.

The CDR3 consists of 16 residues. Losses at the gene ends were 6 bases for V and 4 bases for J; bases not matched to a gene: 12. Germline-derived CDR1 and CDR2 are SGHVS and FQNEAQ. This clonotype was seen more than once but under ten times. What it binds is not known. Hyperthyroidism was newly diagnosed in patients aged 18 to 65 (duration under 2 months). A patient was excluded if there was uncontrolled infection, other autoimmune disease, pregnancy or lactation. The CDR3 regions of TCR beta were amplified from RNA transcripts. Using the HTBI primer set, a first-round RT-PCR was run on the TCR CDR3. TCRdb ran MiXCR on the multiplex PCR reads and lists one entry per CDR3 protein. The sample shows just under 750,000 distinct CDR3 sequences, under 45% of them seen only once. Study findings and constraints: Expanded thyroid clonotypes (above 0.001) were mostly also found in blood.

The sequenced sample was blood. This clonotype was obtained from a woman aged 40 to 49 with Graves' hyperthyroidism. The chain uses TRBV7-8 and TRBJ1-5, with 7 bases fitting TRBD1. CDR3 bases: TGTGCCAGCAGTCCAGACAGGGTAGCACGGAATCAGCCCCAGCATTTT. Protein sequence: CASSPDRVARNQPQHF.